The 11 T cell receptor beta chains in this list originate from one sample, sequenced in a study of post-analysis software for immune sequencing data. Every TCR beta cDNA library bore unique molecular identifiers. TCRdb analysed the PCR reads with MiXCR anew, one entry per CDR3 protein. The data hold roughly 540,000 distinct CDR3 sequences, with 30% to 40% observed a single time. These receptors are not linked to any known antigen. General study findings and limits: Among roughly 5 TRBV segments more frequent in patients than controls were TRBV5-6, TRBV5-1 and TRBV20-1.

Sequencing was performed on blood. These receptors all come from a girl aged 2-17 years with multiple sclerosis.

The chain recombines TRBV10-3 with TRBJ2-7; D gene unclear. The last part of the DNA fits TRBJ2-5 better; the J call may be wrong. This CDR3 region has 13 residues. Germline V gene sequence: CDR1 ENHRY, CDR2 SYGVKD. CDR3: CAISEFEDETQYF. In DNA, the CDR3 is TGTGCCATCAGTGAGTTCGAGGACGAGACCCAGTACTTC.

As regards this clonotype: Being one base from a much bigger clone, this may be a read error. This chain connects TRBV4-1 to TRBJ2-1; maybe TRBD2 (6 bases). CDR1 and CDR2 (germline): MGHRA, YSYEKL. The CDR3 is 16 amino acids. V was cut by 0 bases and J by 4 bases, with 13 bases left in between. CDR3 in DNA: TGCGCCAGCAGCCAAGATGACCGGGGGTGGTACAATGAGCAGTTCTTC. As protein: CASSQDDRGWYNEQFF.

The chain is built from TRBV4-1 and TRBJ1-1; no definite D call. The germline V gene encodes CDR1 MGHRA and CDR2 YSYEKL. The V end was cut by 0 bases, the J end by 3 bases, with 8 bases between. The CDR3 consists of 14 residues. For the CDR3, the DNA is TGCGCCAGCAGCCAAGAAGCCCGATACACTGAAGCTTTCTTT. Residues: CASSQEARYTEAFF.

This clonotype was picked up a small number of times. The chain couples TRBV7-9 to TRBJ2-7; TRBD2 matches 10 bases. The length of the CDR3 is 16 residues. Germline V CDR1 and CDR2: SEHNR, FQNEAQ (reference sequence). J was trimmed by 0 bases and V by 8 bases; bases with no gene match: 10. CDR3 in amino acids: CASAFGERGGSYEQYF. The CDR3 DNA sequence: TGTGCCAGCGCTTTCGGGGAGCGGGGGGGCTCCTACGAGCAGTACTTC.

This clonotype appeared many times. The chain joins TRBV20-1 to TRBJ1-2; the D gene is possibly TRBD1 (5 bases). The CDR3 spans 13 residues. Per the germline V gene, CDR1 is DFQATT and CDR2 is SNEGSKA (reference sequence). DNA of the CDR3: TGCAGCACACCGGGGGGAACTAACTATGGCTACACCTTC. Protein: CSTPGGTNYGYTF.

The gene calls are TRBV7-2 and TRBJ2-1; unclear D gene. The V end lost 1 base, the J end lost 4 bases, and 14 bases lay between the germline ends. This CDR3 has 16 residues. Germline CDR1 reads SGHTA; CDR2 reads FQGNSA. CDR3 in amino acids: CASSLEVWGWYNEQFF. CDR3 DNA sequence: TGTGCCAGCAGCTTAGAGGTTTGGGGTTGGTACAATGAGCAGTTCTTC.

This clonotype was observed a few times. This CDR3 is CSVESLPGVKGTEAFF. DNA for the CDR3: TGCAGCGTTGAATCCCTCCCCGGGGTTAAGGGGACTGAAGCTTTCTTT. The J gene is TRBJ1-1, the V gene TRBV29-1; perhaps TRBD1 as D (5 bases). Germline V gene sequence: CDR1 SQVTM, CDR2 ANQGSEA. The CDR3 consists of 16 residues. Trimming removed 2 bases at V and 5 bases at J, with 21 bases between.

This clonotype has only a few counts. The chain couples TRBV29-1 to TRBJ2-7, with TRBD2 as a possible D gene (5 bases). The V end lost 1 base, the J end lost 0 bases, and 13 bases lay between the germline ends. CDR1 and CDR2 (germline): SQVTM, ANQGSEA. This CDR3 contains 15 residues. The DNA of the CDR3 is TGCAGCGTTGAAGGGACTCCATTAAGCTCCTACGAGCAGTACTTC. Residues: CSVEGTPLSSYEQYF.

The V call is TRBV20-1, the J call TRBJ1-4; D is unclear. Per the germline V gene, CDR1 is DFQATT and CDR2 is SNEGSKA (reference sequence). The CDR3 runs to 15 residues. Trimming removed 0 bases from V and 0 bases from J, with 8 bases in between. CDR3: CSARDLWATNEKLFF. The DNA of the CDR3 is TGCAGTGCTAGAGATCTCTGGGCAACTAATGAAAAACTGTTTTTT.

The genes are TRBV28 and TRBJ2-1, with 9 nucleotides matching TRBD2. V lost 7 bases to trimming and J lost 7 bases; unmatched junction nucleotides: 8. There are 14 residues in the CDR3. Germline assignment: CDR1 MDHEN and CDR2 SYDVKM. CDR3 bases: TGTGCCAGCACAATGATGCGGGGGGGTAATGAGCAGTTCTTC. It translates to CASTMMRGGNEQFF. Complete variable domain (other parts from reference TRBV28 and TRBJ2-1): DVKVTQSSRYLVKRTGEKVFLECVQDMDHENMFWYRQDPGLGLRLIYFSYDVKMKEKGDIPEGYSVSREKKERFSLILESASTNQTSMYLCASTMMRGGNEQFFGPGTRLTVL.

The chain recombines TRBV19 with TRBJ2-1; 9 bases align to TRBD1. The DNA end is more similar to TRBJ2-7, so the J call may be wrong. This CDR3 has 15 residues. Looked up from germline, CDR1 is LNHDA and CDR2 is SQIVND (reference sequence). The CDR3 DNA reads as TGTGCCAGTGGTACCGGGACAGGGTCCTACAATGAGCAGTACTTC. It encodes CASGTGTGSYNEQYF.